This T cell receptor (beta chain) was identified in a study of cytotoxic CD8 clonotypes in ibrutinib-treated CLL. Germline CDR1 is SGHRS and CDR2 is YFSETQ. The CDR3 runs 13 residues. Trimming pared 1 base from V and 8 bases from J, leaving 12 bases between. The protocol was immunoSEQ multiplex PCR, while the TCRdb copy is restricted to in-frame clones and leaves out a portion. The table records over 140,000 clones, around 82% of them present only once. This material consisted of PBMCs, taken after 36 months of ibrutinib treatment. The rearrangement uses TRBV5-1 and TRBJ1-1; tentatively, D is TRBD1 (6 bases). The TCR originated in a human donor with chronic lymphocytic leukemia. The CDR3 spells CASSLYGQGEAFF. CDR3 in DNA: TGCGCCAGCAGCTTGTACGGGCAGGGGGAAGCTTTCTTT.